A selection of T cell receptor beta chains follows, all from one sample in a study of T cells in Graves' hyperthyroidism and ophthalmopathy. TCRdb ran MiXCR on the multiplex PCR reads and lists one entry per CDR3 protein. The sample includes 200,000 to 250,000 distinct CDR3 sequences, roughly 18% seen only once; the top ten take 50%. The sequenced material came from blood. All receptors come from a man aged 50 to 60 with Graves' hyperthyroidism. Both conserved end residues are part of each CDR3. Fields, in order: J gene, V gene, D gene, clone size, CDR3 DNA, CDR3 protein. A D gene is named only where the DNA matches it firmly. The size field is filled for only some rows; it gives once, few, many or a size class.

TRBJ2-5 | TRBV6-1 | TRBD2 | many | TGTGCCAGCAGTCAGGGACTAGAAGAGACCCAGTACTTC | CASSQGLEETQYF
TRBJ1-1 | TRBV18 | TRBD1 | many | TGTGCCAGCTCCTACTCGGGACAGATGAACACTGAAGCTTTCTTT | CASSYSGQMNTEAFF
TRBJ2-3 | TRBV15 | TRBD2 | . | TGTGCCACCAGCAGAGAGCGGGAGGCCACAGATACGCAGTATTTT | CATSREREATDTQYF
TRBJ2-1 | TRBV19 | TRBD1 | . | TGTGCCAGTAGTATACGGGACAGTCTTTACAATGAGCAGTTCTTC | CASSIRDSLYNEQFF
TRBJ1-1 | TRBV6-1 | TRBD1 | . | TGTGCCAGCGGAACGCAGGGGGGGAATGAAGCTTTCTTT | CASGTQGGNEAFF
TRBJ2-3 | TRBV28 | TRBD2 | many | TGTGCCAGCCATGTCGCTAGCGGACACACAGATACGCAGTATTTT | CASHVASGHTDTQYF
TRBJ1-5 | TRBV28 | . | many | TGTGCCAGCAGACAACAGGGTTTCGCCAATCAGCCCCAGCATTTT | CASRQQGFANQPQHF
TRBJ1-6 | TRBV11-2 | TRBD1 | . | TGTGCCAGCAGCTCCCTTGCAGGGGGTGCACCCCTCCACTTT | CASSSLAGGAPLHF
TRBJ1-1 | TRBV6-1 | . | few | TGTGCCAGCAGTTACGTCGGGCAAGGGGACACTGAAGCTTTCTTT | CASSYVGQGDTEAFF
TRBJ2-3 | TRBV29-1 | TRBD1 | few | TGCAGCGTTGAAGGACAGGGGTTGTGGACAGATACGCAGTATTTT | CSVEGQGLWTDTQYF
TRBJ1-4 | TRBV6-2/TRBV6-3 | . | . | TGTGCCAGCAGTTACTCGCTCAGAGCTAATGAAAAACTGTTTTTT | CASSYSLRANEKLFF
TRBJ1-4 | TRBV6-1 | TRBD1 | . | TGTGCCAGCAGCTACGATGACAGGGGAGAAAAACTGTTTTTT | CASSYDDRGEKLFF
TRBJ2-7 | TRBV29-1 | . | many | TGCAGCGTTGGACCGAATGGCTACGAGCAGTACTTC | CSVGPNGYEQYF
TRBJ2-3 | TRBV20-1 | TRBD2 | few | TGCAGTGCAGATAGCGGGAGAGTTGATAGAGATACGCAGTATTTT | CSADSGRVDRDTQYF
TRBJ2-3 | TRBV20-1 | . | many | TGCAGTGCTAGAAGTCGGACTAGAATCACAGGGGGGCAGTATTTT | CSARSRTRITGGQYF
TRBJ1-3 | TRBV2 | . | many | TGTGCCAGCAGTGAGGGCCTAAACACTGGAAACACCATATATTTT | CASSEGLNTGNTIYF
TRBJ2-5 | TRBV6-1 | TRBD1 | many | TGTGCCAGCAGTCCGACAGGGTCATTTTCCCACCAAGAGACCCAGTACTTC | CASSPTGSFSHQETQYF
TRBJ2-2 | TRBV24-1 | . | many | TGTGCCACCAGTGATTTGCGGCAGGGTACCGGGGAGCTGTTTTTT | CATSDLRQGTGELFF
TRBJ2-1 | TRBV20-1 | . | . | TGCAGTGCTAGAGATCTGAGGGGGAGATTGGATGAGCAGTTCTTC | CSARDLRGRLDEQFF
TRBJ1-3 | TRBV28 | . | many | TGTGCCAGCAGTTCACATCCAGGAAACACCATATATTTT | CASSSHPGNTIYF
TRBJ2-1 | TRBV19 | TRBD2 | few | TGTGCCAGTAAGCGGACTAGCGGGTCCAGCTCCTACAATGAGCAGTTCTTC | CASKRTSGSSSYNEQFF
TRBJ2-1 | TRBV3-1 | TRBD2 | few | TGTGCCAGCAGCCAGTCGGGTAGCGGGAGAGGAGGTGAGCAGTTCTTC | CASSQSGSGRGGEQFF
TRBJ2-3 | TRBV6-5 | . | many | TGTGCCAGCAGTTACGTTGGGGTCGGCACAGATACGCAGTATTTT | CASSYVGVGTDTQYF
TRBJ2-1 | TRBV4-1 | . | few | TGCGCCAGCAGCCAAGAGAGCGGATCCTCCTCCTACAATGAGCAGTTCTTC | CASSQESGSSSYNEQFF
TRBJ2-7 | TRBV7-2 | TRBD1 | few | TGTGCCAGCAGCCCGGACAGGGTCGAGCAGTACTTC | CASSPDRVEQYF
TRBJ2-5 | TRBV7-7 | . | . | TGTGCTAGCAGCATAAGACCGAGAGAGACCCAGTACTTC | CASSIRPRETQYF
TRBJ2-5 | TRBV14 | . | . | TGTGCCAGCAGCCAAGATTTCAATCAAGAGACCCAGTACTTC | CASSQDFNQETQYF
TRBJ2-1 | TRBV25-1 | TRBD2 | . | TGTGCCAGCAGTGAAACGGGACTAGCGGGTCCTAGCTCCTACAATGAGCAGTTCTTC | CASSETGLAGPSSYNEQFF
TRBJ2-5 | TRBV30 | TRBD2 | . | TGTGCCTGGAGAAGTAGCGGGAGGTCAGAGACCCAGTACTTC | CAWRSSGRSETQYF
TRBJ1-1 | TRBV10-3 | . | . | TGTGCCATCAGTGAGGGACAATCAATGAACACTGAAGCTTTCTTT | CAISEGQSMNTEAFF
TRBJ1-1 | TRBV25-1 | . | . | TGTGCCAGCAGGAGAGAAGGGGCAGGGGACACTGAAGCTTTCTTT | CASRREGAGDTEAFF
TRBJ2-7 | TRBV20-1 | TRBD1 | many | TGCAGTGCTCCGGGACAGGGGAACTTTTACGAGCAGTACTTC | CSAPGQGNFYEQYF
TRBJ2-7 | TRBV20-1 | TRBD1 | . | TGCAGTGCTTGGGACAGGGGGGTGCTAGCGGGGGAGCAGTACTTC | CSAWDRGVLAGEQYF
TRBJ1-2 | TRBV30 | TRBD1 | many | TGTGCCAGCCACAGGGGCGTCTATGGCTACACCTTC | CASHRGVYGYTF
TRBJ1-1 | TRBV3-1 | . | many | TGTGCCAGCAGCCGAAATGTGAACACTGAAGCTTTCTTT | CASSRNVNTEAFF
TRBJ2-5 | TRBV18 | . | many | TGTGCCAGCTCACCCAGAAGACAAGAGACCCAGTACTTC | CASSPRRQETQYF
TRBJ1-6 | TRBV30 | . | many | TGTGCCTGGAACCCATCCCCTTCGGTAGCGGATTCACCCCTCCACTTT | CAWNPSPSVADSPLHF
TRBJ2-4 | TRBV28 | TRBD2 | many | TGTGCCAGCAACTGGGGGGGAGAGGACAAAAACATTCAGTACTTC | CASNWGGEDKNIQYF
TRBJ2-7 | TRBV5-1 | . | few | TGCGCCAGCAGCCCGCGGGGCGCCAATTCCTACGAGCAGTACTTC | CASSPRGANSYEQYF
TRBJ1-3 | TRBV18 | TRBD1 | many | TGTGCCAGCTCACCGGGACAGGGAGGAAACACCATATATTTT | CASSPGQGGNTIYF
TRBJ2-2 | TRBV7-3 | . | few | TGTGCCAGCAGCTTACGGCAGGGAGGCACCGGGGAGCTGTTTTTT | CASSLRQGGTGELFF
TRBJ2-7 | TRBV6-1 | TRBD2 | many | TGTGCCAGCAGTGGTGAAGCGGGAGCCTTCGGTGTCGAGCAGTACTTC | CASSGEAGAFGVEQYF